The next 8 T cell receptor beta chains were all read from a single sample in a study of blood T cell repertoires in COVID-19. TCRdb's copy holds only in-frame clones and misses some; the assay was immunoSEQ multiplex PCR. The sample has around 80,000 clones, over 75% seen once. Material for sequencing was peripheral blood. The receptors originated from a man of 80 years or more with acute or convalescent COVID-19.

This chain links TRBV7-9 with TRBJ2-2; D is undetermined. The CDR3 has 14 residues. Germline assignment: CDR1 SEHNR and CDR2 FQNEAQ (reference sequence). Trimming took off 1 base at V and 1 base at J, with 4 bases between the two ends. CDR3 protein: CASSLGQNTGELFF. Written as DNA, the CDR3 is TGTGCCAGCAGCTTAGGGCAGAACACCGGGGAGCTGTTTTTT.

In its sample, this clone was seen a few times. In DNA, the CDR3 is TGTGCCAGCAGTGAAGCCCTGACAGCGACGGGTGGCTACACCTTC. Translation: CASSEALTATGGYTF. The genes are TRBV2 and TRBJ1-2, with D possibly TRBD1 on 5 matching bases. The V end was cut by 0 bases, the J end by 7 bases, with 15 bases between. This CDR3 is 15 amino acids long. Germline V CDR1 and CDR2: SNHLY, FYNNEI.

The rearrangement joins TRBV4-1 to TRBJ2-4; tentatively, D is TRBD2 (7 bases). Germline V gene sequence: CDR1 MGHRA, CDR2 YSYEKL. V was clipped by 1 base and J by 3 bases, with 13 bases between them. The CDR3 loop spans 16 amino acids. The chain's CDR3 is CASSQVGGGVKNIQYF. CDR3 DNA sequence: TGCGCCAGCAGCCAAGTAGGGGGAGGGGTCAAAAACATTCAGTACTTC.

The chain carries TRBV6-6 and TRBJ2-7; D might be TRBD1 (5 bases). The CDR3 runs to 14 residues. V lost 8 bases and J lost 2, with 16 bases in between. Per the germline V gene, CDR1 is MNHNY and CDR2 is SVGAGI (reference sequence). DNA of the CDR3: TGTGCCAGCCGGTTGGCAGGACAAACCTACGAGCAGTACTTC. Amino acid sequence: CASRLAGQTYEQYF.

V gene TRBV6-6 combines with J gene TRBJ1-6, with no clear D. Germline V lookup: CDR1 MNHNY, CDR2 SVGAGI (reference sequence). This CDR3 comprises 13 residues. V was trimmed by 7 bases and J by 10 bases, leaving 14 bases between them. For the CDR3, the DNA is TGTGCCAGCACCCCGGGGATAGCCTCACCCCTCCACTTT. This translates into CASTPGIASPLHF.

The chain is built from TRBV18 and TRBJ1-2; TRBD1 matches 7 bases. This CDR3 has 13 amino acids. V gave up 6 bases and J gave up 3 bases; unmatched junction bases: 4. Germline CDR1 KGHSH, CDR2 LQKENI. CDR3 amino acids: CASSRQGDYGYTF. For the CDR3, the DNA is TGTGCCAGCTCCCGACAGGGTGACTATGGCTACACCTTC.

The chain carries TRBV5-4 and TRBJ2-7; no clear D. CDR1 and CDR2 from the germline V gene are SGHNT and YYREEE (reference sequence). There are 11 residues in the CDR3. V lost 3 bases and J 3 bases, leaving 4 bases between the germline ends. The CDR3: CASSSNYEQYF. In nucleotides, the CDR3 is TGTGCCAGCAGCTCAAACTACGAGCAGTACTTC.

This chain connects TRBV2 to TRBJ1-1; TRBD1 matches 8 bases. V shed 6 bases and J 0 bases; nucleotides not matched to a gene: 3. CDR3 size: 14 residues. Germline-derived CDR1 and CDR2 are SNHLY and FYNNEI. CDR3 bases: TGTGCCAGCAGAAGGACAGGGATGAACACTGAAGCTTTCTTT. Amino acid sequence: CASRRTGMNTEAFF.